This section outlines one TCR beta chain sequence together with its context. No antigen is known for it. These data come from a study of Ad26.COV2.S vaccination and SARS-CoV-2 variants. Study information: Ad26.COV2.S arm of COV1001 included the donor.

Method: immunoSEQ multiplex PCR; TCRdb's copy keeps in-frame clones and lacks some. Among roughly 680,000 clones listed, around 92% were seen once. This sample's treatment: some 19 received Ad26.COV2.S at low or high dose, single or two shots; about 5 received placebo; per-sample allocation not given. The study sampled participants on day 63 after the first vaccine or placebo injection. Notes on the study in general: The TCR-based breadth and depth measures might underestimate overall T cell responses. Considerable breadth of spike-specific CD8+ and CD4+ T cell responses has reportedly been documented following vaccination. For non-spike TCRs, breadth in vaccine recipients resembled that in placebo recipients.

V dropped 3 bases and J dropped 5 bases, with 16 bases sitting between them. The CDR3 spans 15 residues. The germline CDR1 and CDR2 sequences are MNHEY and SVGEGT. The sequences come from peripheral blood, collected in a trial of Ad26.COV2.S vaccine versus placebo. The sequence derives from a person aged 18-65 years who received the Ad26.COV2.S COVID-19 vaccine or a placebo. The chain links TRBV6-2 or TRBV6-3 to TRBJ1-1; D may be TRBD1 (6 bases). CDR3 nucleotides: TGTGCCAGCAGTTATGGGGCAGGGGATTTGACTGAAGCTTTCTTT. This sequence encodes CASSYGAGDLTEAFF.